The 18 T cell receptor beta chains below all came from one sample that was sequenced in a study of blood T cell repertoires in COVID-19. Some clones are missing from TCRdb's copy, which holds only in-frame ones; the method was immunoSEQ multiplex PCR. The sample has some 240,000 clones, roughly 80% seen once. The specimen sequenced was peripheral blood. Source of these receptors: a woman aged 80 or over with acute or convalescent COVID-19.

The V and J genes are TRBV6-6 and TRBJ1-6, with 10 bases lining up with TRBD1. Germline V gene sequence: CDR1 MNHNY, CDR2 SVGAGI (reference sequence). The trim removed 7 bases at V and 9 bases at J, leaving 3 bases unmatched. There are 13 residues in the CDR3. The CDR3 bases are TGTGCCAGCACGGGGGACAGGGGTTCACCCCTCCACTTT. It specifies CASTGDRGSPLHF.

The V call is TRBV28, the J call TRBJ2-1; tentatively, D is TRBD2 (7 bases). Germline CDR1 is MDHEN and CDR2 is SYDVKM. The CDR3 spans 16 residues. V lost 5 bases and J lost 3, with 17 bases in between. CDR3 coding DNA: TGTGCCAGCAGTCTCCAGGTGAGGGGGGGCTACAATGAGCAGTTCTTC. It encodes CASSLQVRGGYNEQFF.

This clone was recorded many times. J is TRBJ2-1 and V is TRBV6-5, with 7 bases fitting TRBD2. Losses at the gene ends were 8 bases for V and 5 bases for J; bases not matched to a gene: 9. Germline lookup yields CDR1 MNHEY and CDR2 SVGAGI. The CDR3 sequence is 14 residues long. The CDR3 nucleotides are TGTGCCAGCGAGCGGGGAGAACCTAACAATGAGCAGTTCTTC. Translating gives CASERGEPNNEQFF.

This rearrangement joins TRBV5-1 to TRBJ2-5; 9 positions match TRBD1. V lost 3 bases to trimming and J lost 7 bases; unmatched junction nucleotides: 7. CDR3 size: 14 residues. Germline V gene sequence: CDR1 SGHRS, CDR2 YFSETQ. The CDR3 reads CASSSLTGGGTQYF. CDR3 nucleotides: TGCGCCAGCAGCTCCCTGACAGGGGGAGGGACCCAGTACTTC.

The chain joins TRBV18 to TRBJ1-5; tentatively, D is TRBD1 (5 bases). Trimming pared 6 bases from V and 3 bases from J, leaving 9 bases between. Per germline, CDR1 KGHSH and CDR2 LQKENI. This CDR3 region has 13 residues. The chain's CDR3 is CASSSDNNQPQHF. The CDR3 nucleotides read TGTGCCAGCTCCTCGGACAACAATCAGCCCCAGCATTTT.

In its sample, this clone was seen a few times. The chain combines TRBV2 with TRBJ1-2; the D is unclear. The germline V gene encodes CDR1 SNHLY and CDR2 FYNNEI. CDR3 length: 14 residues. The ends were cut back, 3 bases at V and 0 bases at J, with 8 bases in the middle. The CDR3 nucleotides read TGTGCCAGCAGTGATGAACAGCCTAACTATGGCTACACCTTC. This sequence encodes CASSDEQPNYGYTF.

The chain joins TRBV5-1 to TRBJ1-6; D is possibly TRBD1 (5 bases). The CDR3 is made up of 13 amino acids. The germline V and J ends were trimmed by 2 bases and 14 bases, with 14 bases remaining between them. CDR1 and CDR2 from the germline V gene are SGHRS and YFSETQ. CDR3 sequence (DNA): TGCGCCAGCAGCTTTGGATCGACGGACACCCTCCACTTT. Translating it yields CASSFGSTDTLHF.

As regards this clone: The junction differs from germline at one of its ends, possibly a read error. The chain combines TRBV3-1 (or the pseudogene TRBV3-2) with TRBJ2-7; TRBD1 aligns across 7 bases. The CDR3 totals 14 residues. From germline, CDR1 is LGHDT and CDR2 YNNKEL (reference sequence). The CDR3 is CASSEDRVNYEQYF. DNA of the CDR3: TGTGCCAGCAGCGAAGACAGGGTGAACTACGAGCAGTACTTC.

V usage is TRBV6-4 and J usage is TRBJ1-1, with D tentatively TRBD1 (5 bases). The germline V and J ends were trimmed by 3 bases and 5 bases, with 10 bases remaining between them. Per germline, CDR1 MRHNA and CDR2 SNTAGT. The CDR3 covers 13 residues. The chain's CDR3 is CASSETVRTEAFF. CDR3 coding DNA: TGTGCCAGCAGTGAGACAGTCCGGACTGAAGCTTTCTTT.

J is TRBJ1-2 and V is TRBV5-5; D unclear. Germline loops: CDR1 SGHKS, CDR2 YYEKEE (reference sequence). Trimming left V 4 bases short and J 0 bases short, with 13 bases between. The CDR3 has 15 amino acids. CDR3 sequence (DNA): TGTGCCAGCAGCCCCTGGGCAGGAACTAACTATGGCTACACCTTC. Translation: CASSPWAGTNYGYTF. Using reference TRBV5-5 and TRBJ1-2 for the parts outside the CDR3, the full variable domain is DAGVTQSPTHLIKTRGQQVTLRCSPISGHKSVSWYQQVLGQGPQFIFQYYEKEERGRGNFPDRFSARQFPNYSSELNVNALLLGDSALYLCASSPWAGTNYGYTFGSGTRLTVV.

The chain couples TRBV5-1 to TRBJ2-7, with 9 bases lining up with TRBD1. The germline CDR1 and CDR2 sequences are SGHRS and YFSETQ. V lost 3 bases to trimming and J lost 3 bases; unmatched junction nucleotides: 4. The CDR3 sequence is 14 residues long. The CDR3 bases are TGCGCCAGCAGCTCGGACAGGGGTGGCTACGAGCAGTACTTC. The encoded protein is CASSSDRGGYEQYF.

This chain connects TRBV13 to TRBJ2-1; 11 bases fit TRBD2. With V trimmed by 3 bases and J by 12 bases, 10 bases remained unmatched. The germline V gene encodes CDR1 PRHDT and CDR2 FYEKMQ (reference sequence). This CDR3 has 15 residues. CDR3 nucleotide sequence: TGTGCCAGCAGCTTTACTAGCGGGGGATCCCTTGGGCAGTTCTTC. This encodes CASSFTSGGSLGQFF.

CDR3 nucleotides: TGTGCCATCAGTGAGTCTAACAGGGCGGGTGGGGCCAACGTCCTGACTTTC. Translated: CAISESNRAGGANVLTF. The chain is built from TRBV10-3 and TRBJ2-6; D possibly corresponds to TRBD1 (6 bases). The germline CDR1 and CDR2 sequences are ENHRY and SYGVKD. This CDR3 has 17 residues. Trimming stripped 0 bases from V and 3 bases from J, with 12 bases between.

This chain joins TRBV18 and TRBJ1-5, with a possible D match to TRBD1 (6 bases). Trimming left V 4 bases short and J 7 bases short, with 14 bases between. The CDR3 consists of 14 residues. CDR1 is KGHSH, CDR2 LQKENI, per germline. CDR3 coding DNA: TGTGCCAGCTCACTCAAGGTAGGGGGACAGCCCCAGCATTTT. Its protein is CASSLKVGGQPQHF.

As for this clone: The limits of the CDR3 on the DNA are not certain, so only TCRdb's listed CDR3 is given. The genes are TRBV7-5 and TRBJ2-6; whether TRBD1, the table's D call, matches the DNA was not checked. TRBV7-5 is marked as a pseudogene. The CDR3 is 19 residues long, ends included. The CDR3 protein is CARSFGPGHTSSGANVLTF.

The gene calls are TRBV28 and TRBJ1-5, with 9 nucleotides matching TRBD1. The junction had 8 bases not matched to a gene; V was cut back by 5 bases and J by 6 bases. The CDR3 contains 15 residues. Germline V gene sequence: CDR1 MDHEN, CDR2 SYDVKM. This CDR3 is CASSPWTGDGQPQHF. The CDR3 DNA sequence: TGTGCCAGCAGTCCGTGGACAGGGGACGGTCAGCCCCAGCATTTT.

This chain links TRBV15 with TRBJ1-1; the match to TRBD1 covers 7 bases. This CDR3 has 17 amino acids. Germline assignment: CDR1 LNHNV and CDR2 YYDKDF (reference sequence). V was pared by 3 bases and J by 0 bases, with 10 bases of the junction left unmatched. CDR3 protein: CATSSRGSPGVNTEAFF. In nucleotides, the CDR3 is TGTGCCACCAGCAGCAGGGGGTCACCAGGGGTGAACACTGAAGCTTTCTTT.

A single count supports this clone. The CDR3 nucleotides are TGTGCCAGTAGTACCCTCGGACAGTTTACCTTAGCCAAAAACATTCAGTACTTC. Protein product: CASSTLGQFTLAKNIQYF. The V call is TRBV19, the J call TRBJ2-4, with D perhaps TRBD1 (6 bases). The V and J ends lost 4 bases and 0 bases respectively, with 19 bases between them. The germline V gene has CDR1 LNHDA and CDR2 SQIVND (reference sequence). The CDR3 extends over 18 amino acids.